This section outlines one T cell receptor (beta chain) sequence together with its context. The assay was immunoSEQ multiplex PCR, and TCRdb's table has in-frame clones only and misses some. Of fewer than 150,000 clones detected, 88% appear once; the ten largest clones hold around 8%. This record belongs to a study of cytomegalovirus exposure and HLA in healthy donors. Trimming removed 5 bases from V and 3 bases from J, with 5 bases in between. The CDR3 totals 11 residues. CDR1 and CDR2 (germline): SGHTA, FQGNSA. Sequenced sample: PBMCs. The clonotype originates from a young woman in good health and CMV-seropositive. The chain links TRBV7-2 to TRBJ2-7; no reliable D call. The CDR3 reads CASSENYEQYF. The CDR3 DNA reads as TGTGCCAGCAGCGAGAACTACGAGCAGTACTTC.